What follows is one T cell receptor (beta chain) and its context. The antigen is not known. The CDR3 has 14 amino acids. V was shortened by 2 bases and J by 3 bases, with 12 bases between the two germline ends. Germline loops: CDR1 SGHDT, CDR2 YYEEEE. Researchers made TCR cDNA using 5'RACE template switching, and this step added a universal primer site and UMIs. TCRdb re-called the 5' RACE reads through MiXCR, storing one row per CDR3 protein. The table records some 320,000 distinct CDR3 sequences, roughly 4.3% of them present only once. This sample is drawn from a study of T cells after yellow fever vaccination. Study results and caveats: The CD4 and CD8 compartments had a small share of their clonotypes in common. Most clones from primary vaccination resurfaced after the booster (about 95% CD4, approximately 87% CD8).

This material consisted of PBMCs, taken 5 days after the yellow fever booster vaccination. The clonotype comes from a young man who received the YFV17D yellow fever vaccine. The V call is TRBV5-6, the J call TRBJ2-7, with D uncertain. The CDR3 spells CASSLDDHGYEQYF. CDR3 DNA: TGTGCCAGCAGCTTAGATGACCATGGCTACGAGCAGTACTTC.